This T cell receptor (beta chain) was recovered during a study of molecular identifiers for immune sequencing clone quantification. Study background: Four of five splits of RNA from 20,000 or 100,000 naive CD8 cells were sequenced in replicates.

As concerns this clonotype: The antigen is not known.

Generation of bulk TCR libraries relied on previously described methods and listed TCR primers. TCRdb fed the PCR reads into MiXCR, producing one record per CDR3 protein. The top ten clones hold approximately 0.8% of a sample with under 600,000 distinct CDR3 sequences, over 20% of them seen once. Study conclusions and caveats: Clonotypes surpassing 20 RNA copies contained over 97% of effector molecules, versus under 1% in naive cells.

Germline assignment: CDR1 MNHEY and CDR2 SVGAGI. The CDR3 is 16 residues long. V was trimmed by 2 bases and J by 4 bases, leaving 14 bases between them. This TCR derives from a human donor in good health. Some libraries in this study had Jurkat cell RNA spiked in. The sequenced sample was naive CD8+ T cells from blood, with Jurkat cell RNA spiked in. Stated subset: FACS-sorted CD8+CD4-CCR7+CD45RA+ naive T cells. The rearrangement links TRBV6-5 to TRBJ2-2; D unclear. For the CDR3, the DNA is TGTGCCAGCAGTTACGGCCCTATCAGATCCACCGGGGAGCTGTTTTTT. Translation: CASSYGPIRSTGELFF.